Below, one T cell receptor beta chain is given with its context. This sample was included in a study of CD8 T cells in Susac syndrome. The CDR3 extends over 14 amino acids. The V gene's germline CDR1 is LGHNA and CDR2 YSLEER. Trimming took 0 bases from V and 3 from J, leaving 8 bases between them. RNA, at about 0.45 to 1 ug, was reverse transcribed with random hexamers. Amplification of TCR beta CDR3 used immunoSEQ multiplex PCR across 54 Vbeta and 13 Jbeta. TCRdb re-analysed the immunoSEQ multiplex PCR reads in MiXCR, keeping a single row per CDR3 protein. The sample gives 120,000 to 150,000 distinct CDR3 sequences, around 95% of which show up once; around 0.11% is in the top ten.

The source is a human donor with multiple sclerosis. The sample was CD4+ T cells from PBMCs. The chain uses TRBV4-3 and TRBJ2-5, with D perhaps TRBD2 (5 bases). CDR3 DNA: TGCGCCAGCAGCCAAGAGTTACTAGAAGAGACCCAGTACTTC. Protein sequence: CASSQELLEETQYF.